This T cell receptor (beta chain) was obtained from a study of response to subunit inactivated influenza vaccine. Broader study findings: Researchers suggested that each seasonal influenza vaccination recruits few new T cells.

The germline V gene encodes CDR1 DFQATT and CDR2 SNEGSKA (reference sequence). V gave up 3 bases and J gave up 0 bases, with 6 bases separating them. The CDR3 length is 13 residues. Notes on this clonotype: What it binds is not known.

TCRdb reanalysed the RT-PCR reads using MiXCR and keeps one entry per CDR3 protein. This table holds 450,000 to 600,000 distinct CDR3 sequences, about 15% found once. The source is a man aged 45-69 years who received an inactivated influenza vaccine. The rearrangement joins TRBV20-1 to TRBJ1-3; D not certain. Sequencing used CD4+ T cells sorted from PBMCs, obtained approximately 25 months after vaccination. The CDR3 loop reads CSASPGSGNTIYF. In DNA form, the CDR3 reads TGCAGTGCTAGTCCGGGCTCTGGAAACACCATATATTTT.